This T cell receptor beta chain was obtained from a study of neurological immune-mediated disorders. The table lists this clonotype with many counts. TCRdb reanalysed the 5' RACE reads using MiXCR and keeps one entry per CDR3 protein. The sample yields more than 30,000 distinct CDR3 sequences, about 4.5% seen once. This CDR3 spans 15 amino acids. V dropped 5 bases and J dropped 4; count of bases not matched to a gene: 4. Germline CDR1 and CDR2: MNHEY and SMNVEV (reference sequence). Sample: PBMCs. The chain is built from TRBV27 and TRBJ2-3; TRBD2 matches 12 bases. This receptor was obtained from a man between 18 and 29 years old in good health. In DNA form, the CDR3 reads TGTGCCAGCAGTAGGACTAGCGGGGCTCCAGATACGCAGTATTTT. Protein product: CASSRTSGAPDTQYF.